One sample yielded the 23 T cell receptor beta chains listed below, sequenced in a study of T cell responses to AZD1222 COVID-19 vaccine. The assay was immunoSEQ multiplex PCR, and TCRdb's table has in-frame clones only and misses some. The sample lists about 270,000 clones; 90% to 95% were seen once. The specimen comprised peripheral blood, sampled 28 days after the second AZD1222 dose. The receptor source for this set is an adult who received the AZD1222 COVID-19 vaccine.

The rearrangement uses TRBV4-3 and TRBJ1-2; TRBD1 matches 8 bases. The CDR3 contains 18 residues. The germline CDR1 and CDR2 sequences are LGHNA and YSLEER. The junction had 13 bases not matched to a gene; V was cut back by 0 bases and J by 4 bases. For the CDR3, the DNA is TGCGCCAGCAGCCAAGATTGGGCAGGGGGCCCGGTCGCCTATGGCTACACCTTC. Protein: CASSQDWAGGPVAYGYTF.

The chain employs TRBV19 and TRBJ1-5; TRBD1 aligns across 10 bases. The CDR3 covers 14 residues. With V trimmed by 5 bases and J by 6 bases, 4 bases remained unmatched. Germline lookup yields CDR1 LNHDA and CDR2 SQIVND (reference sequence). CDR3 in DNA: TGTGCCAGTAGTTCGGGACAGGGGAGTCAGCCCCAGCATTTT. It specifies CASSSGQGSQPQHF. The full variable domain, rest sourced from reference TRBV19 and TRBJ1-5, is DGGITQSPKYLFRKEGQNVTLSCEQNLNHDAMYWYRQDPGQGLRLIYYSQIVNDFQKGDIAEGYSVSREKKESFPLTVTSAQKNPTAFYLCASSSGQGSQPQHFGDGTRLSIL.

This chain links TRBV5-1 with TRBJ2-1, with 12 bases matching TRBD2. Germline V gene sequence: CDR1 SGHRS, CDR2 YFSETQ. V gave up 1 base and J gave up 9 bases; unmatched junction bases: 8. The CDR3 is 16 residues long. CDR3 region: CASSLRLAGGLREQFF. CDR3 coding DNA: TGCGCCAGCAGCTTGAGGCTAGCGGGGGGGCTTCGTGAGCAGTTCTTC.

This chain connects TRBV20-1 to TRBJ2-5; 9 bases line up with TRBD1. Trimming took 6 bases from V and 4 from J; bases not matched to a gene: 0. Germline V gives CDR1 DFQATT, CDR2 SNEGSKA (reference sequence). This CDR3 is built from 11 residues. The CDR3 coding sequence is TGCAGTGCGGACAGGGGAGAGACCCAGTACTTC. Translated, it gives CSADRGETQYF.

In its sample, this clone was seen once. The chain links TRBV6-5 to TRBJ1-1, with D possibly being TRBD1 (5 bases). This CDR3 spans 13 amino acids. V was trimmed by 3 bases and J by 10 bases, leaving 15 bases between them. The germline gives CDR1 MNHEY, CDR2 SVGAGI. The CDR3 region has the DNA TGTGCCAGCAGTTATGGAGAGGGACTGGGAGCTTTCTTT. The encoded protein is CASSYGEGLGAFF.

The chain is built from TRBV5-4 and TRBJ1-2, with D uncertain. The CDR3 spans 19 residues. Germline values: CDR1 SGHNT, CDR2 YYREEE (reference sequence). Trimming removed 0 bases from V and 0 bases from J, with 21 bases in between. The CDR3 region has the DNA TGTGCCAGCAGCTTGGCCCTTGGGCATAAAGGCCGAACTAACTATGGCTACACCTTC. This translates into CASSLALGHKGRTNYGYTF.

V is TRBV9 and J is TRBJ2-7; D is uncertain. CDR1 and CDR2 from the germline V gene are SGDLS and YYNGEE. CDR3 size: 15 residues. Trimming took 4 bases from V and 1 from J, leaving 15 bases between them. The CDR3 reads CASSLGSVPSYEQYF. For the CDR3, the DNA is TGTGCCAGCAGCCTCGGCAGCGTCCCTTCCTACGAGCAGTACTTC.

This clone was picked up one time. The chain joins TRBV19 to TRBJ2-3; 7 nucleotides match TRBD1. From germline, CDR1 is LNHDA and CDR2 SQIVND (reference sequence). The CDR3 is 14 amino acids. With V trimmed by 4 bases and J by 2 bases, 3 bases remained unmatched. The CDR3 DNA sequence: TGTGCCAGTAGTACGGGGACAGTCACAGATACGCAGTATTTT. Its translation is CASSTGTVTDTQYF.

The chain carries TRBV19 and TRBJ1-1; D might be TRBD1 (5 bases). V lost 3 bases and J lost 5, with 16 bases in between. CDR3 length: 15 residues. Germline CDR1 is LNHDA and CDR2 is SQIVND (reference sequence). The CDR3 loop reads CASSIGTRVGTEAFF. CDR3 coding DNA: TGTGCCAGTAGTATCGGGACGAGGGTTGGGACTGAAGCTTTCTTT.

J is TRBJ1-6 and V is TRBV9; D is possibly TRBD1 (6 bases). Germline CDR1 and CDR2: SGDLS and YYNGEE. This CDR3 region has 15 residues. V was trimmed by 4 bases and J by 7 bases, leaving 15 bases between them. In nucleotides, the CDR3 is TGTGCCAGCAGCCCCTGGACAGCGACCAATTCACCCCTCCACTTT. It codes for CASSPWTATNSPLHF.

The J gene is TRBJ2-7, the V gene TRBV21-1; the listed D gene, TRBD2, was not tested against the DNA. TRBV21-1 is designated a pseudogene. The CDR3 runs to 10 residues. The CDR3 DNA is TGTGCCCGGGGTCCCTACGAGCAGTACTTC. Translating gives CARGPYEQYF.

V is TRBV6-1 and J is TRBJ2-5; 7 nucleotides match TRBD1. The CDR3 is 14 amino acids. Germline CDR1 and CDR2: MNHNS and SASEGT. V shed 1 base, J shed 7 bases, and the junction held 6 bases outside the gene matches. The CDR3 DNA reads as TGTGCCAGCAGTGAAGGACAGGGCCGGGGGACCCAGTACTTC. This codes for CASSEGQGRGTQYF.

The CDR3 reads CASSPENSGGYNEQFF. The CDR3 DNA is TGTGCCAGCTCACCTGAAAATAGCGGGGGTTACAATGAGCAGTTCTTC. The rearrangement uses TRBV18 and TRBJ2-1, with 9 bases identical to TRBD2. The germline V gene encodes CDR1 KGHSH and CDR2 LQKENI. V trimming: 3 bases; J trimming: 4 bases; junction bases outside the gene matches: 7. CDR3 length: 16 residues.

The V and J genes are TRBV28 and TRBJ2-5, with 7 nucleotides matching TRBD2. With V trimmed by 4 bases and J by 8 bases, 7 bases remained unmatched. Looked up from germline, CDR1 is MDHEN and CDR2 is SYDVKM. The CDR3 has 13 residues. CDR3 in DNA: TGTGCCAGCAGTTCCCTGCTAGCGGTTACCCAGTACTTC. It translates to CASSSLLAVTQYF.

The chain has TRBV6-5 and TRBJ2-7; 10 bases are a match to TRBD2. Germline lookup yields CDR1 MNHEY and CDR2 SVGAGI. This CDR3 has 15 amino acids. V was clipped by 2 bases and J by 6 bases; unmatched bases: 7. The CDR3 protein is CASSYRGLAASEQYF. The CDR3 DNA is TGTGCCAGCAGTTACCGCGGACTAGCGGCAAGCGAGCAGTACTTC.

The chain combines TRBV28 with TRBJ2-2; perhaps TRBD2 as D (5 bases). CDR1 MDHEN and CDR2 SYDVKM come from the germline V gene. This CDR3 comprises 14 residues. The ends were cut back, 8 bases at V and 5 bases at J, with 15 bases in the middle. This CDR3 is CASRFFSVTGELFF. The CDR3 region has the DNA TGTGCCAGCCGATTTTTTAGCGTTACCGGGGAGCTGTTTTTT.

The V call is TRBV6-5, the J call TRBJ2-7, with D uncertain. This CDR3 comprises 12 residues. Germline CDR1 reads MNHEY; CDR2 reads SVGAGI. The V gene lost 7 bases and the J gene lost 6 bases, with 13 bases spanning the gap. This chain's CDR3 is CASTGSLGEQYF. The DNA for the CDR3 is TGTGCCAGCACGGGCAGCTTGGGCGAGCAGTACTTC.

The chain has TRBV12-3 or TRBV12-4 and TRBJ2-5; the D is unclear. This CDR3 is built from 11 residues. The V gene lost 5 bases and the J gene lost 5 bases, with 6 bases spanning the gap. The CDR3 nucleotides read TGTGCCAGCAGTATCAGCGAGACCCAGTACTTC. Translation gives CASSISETQYF.

The J gene is TRBJ2-7, the V gene TRBV7-2; TRBD2 agrees at 10 bases. CDR1 SGHTA and CDR2 FQGNSA come from the germline V gene. With 5 bases clipped from V and 7 bases from J, the junction kept 14 bases outside the gene matches. This CDR3 region has 16 residues. CDR3 residues: CASSPAGAGGHEEQYF. DNA for the CDR3: TGTGCCAGCAGCCCCGCGGGAGCGGGGGGGCATGAAGAGCAGTACTTC.

This clone was counted once. The chain recombines TRBV27 with TRBJ2-6, with 7 bases fitting TRBD1. Germline V gives CDR1 MNHEY, CDR2 SMNVEV (reference sequence). V shed 5 bases, J shed 0 bases, and the junction held 10 bases outside the gene matches. The CDR3 totals 18 residues. The CDR3 region is CASSPRGQLSSGANVLTF. DNA of the CDR3: TGTGCCAGCAGTCCCCGGGGACAGTTGAGCTCTGGGGCCAACGTCCTGACTTTC.

As concerns this clone: This specimen includes other DNA sequences encoding the same CDR3. The chain recombines TRBV3-1 (or the pseudogene TRBV3-2) with TRBJ2-2, with 7 bases fitting TRBD2. Germline assignment: CDR1 LGHDT and CDR2 YNNKEL (reference sequence). The CDR3 consists of 15 residues. After removal of 3 bases from V and 4 bases from J, the junction contained 5 bases not matched to a gene. The CDR3 nucleotides read TGTGCCAGCAGCCAGGCGCCGGGGGGCACCGGGGAGCTGTTTTTT. Translated, it gives CASSQAPGGTGELFF.

The chain carries TRBV3-1 (or the pseudogene TRBV3-2) and TRBJ1-2; D is undetermined. Looked up from germline, CDR1 is LGHDT and CDR2 is YNNKEL (reference sequence). V lost 3 bases, J lost 8 bases, and 22 bases lay in between. There are 16 residues in the CDR3. CDR3 amino acids: CASSQVGMGTHRGYTF. CDR3 nucleotides: TGTGCCAGCAGCCAGGTCGGGATGGGTACCCACCGAGGCTACACCTTC.

The chain has TRBV7-2 and TRBJ2-7; D is perhaps TRBD2 (5 bases). CDR1 is SGHTA, CDR2 FQGNSA, per germline. Trimming removed 2 bases at V and 0 bases at J, with 8 bases between. This CDR3 spans 14 amino acids. The CDR3 loop reads CASSLISGSYEQYF. DNA for the CDR3: TGTGCCAGCAGCTTAATAAGCGGCTCCTACGAGCAGTACTTC.